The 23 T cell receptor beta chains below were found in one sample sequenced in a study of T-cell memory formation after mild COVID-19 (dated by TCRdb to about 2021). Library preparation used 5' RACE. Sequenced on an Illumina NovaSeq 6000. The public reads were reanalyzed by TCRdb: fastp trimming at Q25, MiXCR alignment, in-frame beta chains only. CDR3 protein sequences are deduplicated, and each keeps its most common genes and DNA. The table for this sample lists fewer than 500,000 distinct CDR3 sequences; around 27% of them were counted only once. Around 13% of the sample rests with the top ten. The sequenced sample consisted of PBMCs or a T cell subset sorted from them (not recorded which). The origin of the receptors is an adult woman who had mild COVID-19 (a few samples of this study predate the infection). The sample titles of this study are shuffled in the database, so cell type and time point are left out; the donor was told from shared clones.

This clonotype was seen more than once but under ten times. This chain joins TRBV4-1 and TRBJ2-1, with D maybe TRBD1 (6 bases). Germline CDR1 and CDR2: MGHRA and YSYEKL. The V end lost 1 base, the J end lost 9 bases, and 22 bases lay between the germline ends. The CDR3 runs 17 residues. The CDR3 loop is CASSQVFAGAGVGEQFF. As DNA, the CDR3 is TGCGCCAGCAGCCAAGTATTCGCAGGGGCTGGAGTAGGTGAGCAGTTCTTC.

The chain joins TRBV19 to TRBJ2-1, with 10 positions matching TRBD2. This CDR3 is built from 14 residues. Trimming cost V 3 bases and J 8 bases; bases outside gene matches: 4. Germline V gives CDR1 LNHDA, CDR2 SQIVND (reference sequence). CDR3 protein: CASSIPSGGYEQFF. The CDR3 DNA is TGTGCCAGTAGTATCCCTAGCGGGGGATATGAGCAGTTCTTC.

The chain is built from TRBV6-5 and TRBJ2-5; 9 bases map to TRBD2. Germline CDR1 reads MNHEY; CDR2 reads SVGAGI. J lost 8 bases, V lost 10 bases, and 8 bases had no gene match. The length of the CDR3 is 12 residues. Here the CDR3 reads CATRAGGGTQYF. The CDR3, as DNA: TGTGCCACCAGAGCGGGAGGAGGAACCCAGTACTTC.

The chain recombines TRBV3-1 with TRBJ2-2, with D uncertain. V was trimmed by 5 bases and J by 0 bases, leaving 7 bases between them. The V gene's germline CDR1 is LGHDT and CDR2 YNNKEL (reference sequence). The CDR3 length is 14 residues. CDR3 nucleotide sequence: TGTGCCAGCAGCGTCCGCTCGAACACCGGGGAGCTGTTTTTT. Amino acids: CASSVRSNTGELFF. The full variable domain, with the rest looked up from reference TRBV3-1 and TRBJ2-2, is DTAVSQTPKYLVTQMGNDKSIKCEQNLGHDTMYWYKQDSKKFLKIMFSYNNKELIINETVPNRFSPKSPDKAHLNLHINSLELGDSAVYFCASSVRSNTGELFFGEGSRLTVL.

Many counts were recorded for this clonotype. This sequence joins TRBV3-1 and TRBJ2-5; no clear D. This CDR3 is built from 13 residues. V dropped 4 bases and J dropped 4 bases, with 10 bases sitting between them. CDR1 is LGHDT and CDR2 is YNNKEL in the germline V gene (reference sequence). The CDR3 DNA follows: TGTGCCAGCAGCCTTGAGCCTGCAGAGACCCAGTACTTC. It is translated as CASSLEPAETQYF.

CDR3 sequence reads: CSARGGDPYEQYF. The DNA for the CDR3 is TGCAGTGCTAGAGGAGGGGACCCCTACGAGCAGTACTTC. This chain uses TRBV20-1 with TRBJ2-7; D is possibly TRBD1 or TRBD2 (5 bases each). V lost 1 base and J 2 bases, leaving 9 bases between the germline ends. This CDR3 is 13 amino acids long. Looked up from germline, CDR1 is DFQATT and CDR2 is SNEGSKA (reference sequence).

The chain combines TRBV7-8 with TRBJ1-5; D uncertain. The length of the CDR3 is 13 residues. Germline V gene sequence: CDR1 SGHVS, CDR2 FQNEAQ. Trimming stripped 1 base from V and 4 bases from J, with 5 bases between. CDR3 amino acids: CASSLGWNQPQHF. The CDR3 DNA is TGTGCCAGCAGCTTAGGGTGGAATCAGCCCCAGCATTTT. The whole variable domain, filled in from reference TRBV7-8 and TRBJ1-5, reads GAGVSQSPRYKVAKRGQDVALRCDPISGHVSLFWYQQALGQGPEFLTYFQNEAQLDKSGLPSDRFFAERPEGSVSTLKIQRTQQEDSAVYLCASSLGWNQPQHFGDGTRLSIL.

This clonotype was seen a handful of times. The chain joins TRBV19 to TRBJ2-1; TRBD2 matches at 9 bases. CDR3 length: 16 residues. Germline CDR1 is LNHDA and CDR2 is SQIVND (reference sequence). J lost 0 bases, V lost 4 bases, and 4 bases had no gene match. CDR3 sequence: CASSRSGGNSYNEQFF. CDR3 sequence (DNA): TGTGCCAGTAGTAGGAGCGGGGGGAACTCCTACAATGAGCAGTTCTTC.

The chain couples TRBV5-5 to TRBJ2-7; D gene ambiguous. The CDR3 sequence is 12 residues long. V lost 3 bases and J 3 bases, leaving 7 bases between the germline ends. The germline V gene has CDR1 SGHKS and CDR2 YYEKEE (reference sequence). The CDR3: CASSSADYEQYF. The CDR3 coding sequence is TGTGCCAGCAGCTCTGCTGACTACGAGCAGTACTTC.

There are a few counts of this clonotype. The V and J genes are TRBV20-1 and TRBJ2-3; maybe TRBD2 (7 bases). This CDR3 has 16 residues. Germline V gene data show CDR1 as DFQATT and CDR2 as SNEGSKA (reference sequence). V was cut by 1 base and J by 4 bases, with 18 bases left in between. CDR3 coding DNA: TGCAGTGCTAGAGCCACAAGGGGGGGCCAGCCAGATACGCAGTATTTT. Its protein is CSARATRGGQPDTQYF.

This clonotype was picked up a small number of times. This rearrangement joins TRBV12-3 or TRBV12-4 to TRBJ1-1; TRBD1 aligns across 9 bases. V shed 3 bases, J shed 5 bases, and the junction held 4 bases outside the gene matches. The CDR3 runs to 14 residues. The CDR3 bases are TGTGCCAGCAGTTTTGGGGACAGGGCGACTGAAGCTTTCTTT. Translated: CASSFGDRATEAFF.

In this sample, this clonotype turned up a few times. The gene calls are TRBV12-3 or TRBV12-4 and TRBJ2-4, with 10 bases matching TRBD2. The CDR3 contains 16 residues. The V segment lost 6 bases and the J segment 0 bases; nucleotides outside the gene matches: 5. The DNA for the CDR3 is TGTGCCAGCAGCCTCATAGCGGGGGGAGCCAAAAACATTCAGTACTTC. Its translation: CASSLIAGGAKNIQYF.

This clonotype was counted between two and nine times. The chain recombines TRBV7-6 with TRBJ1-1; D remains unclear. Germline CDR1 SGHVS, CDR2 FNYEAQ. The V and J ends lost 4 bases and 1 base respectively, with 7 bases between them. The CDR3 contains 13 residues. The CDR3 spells CASSSLANTEAFF. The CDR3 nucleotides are TGTGCCAGCAGCTCCCTAGCGAACACTGAAGCTTTCTTT.

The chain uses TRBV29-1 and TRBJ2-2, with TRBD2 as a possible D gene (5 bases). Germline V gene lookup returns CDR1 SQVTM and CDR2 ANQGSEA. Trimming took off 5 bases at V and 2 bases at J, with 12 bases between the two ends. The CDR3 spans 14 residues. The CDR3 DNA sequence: TGCAGCGTTTCACCGGGATCTAACACCGGGGAGCTGTTTTTT. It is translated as CSVSPGSNTGELFF.

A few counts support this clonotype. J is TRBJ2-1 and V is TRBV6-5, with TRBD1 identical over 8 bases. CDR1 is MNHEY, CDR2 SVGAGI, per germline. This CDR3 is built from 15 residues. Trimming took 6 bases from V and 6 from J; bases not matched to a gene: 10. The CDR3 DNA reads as TGTGCCAGCAGACCCGGACAGGGCAGGGGCAATGAGCAGTTCTTC. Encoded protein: CASRPGQGRGNEQFF.

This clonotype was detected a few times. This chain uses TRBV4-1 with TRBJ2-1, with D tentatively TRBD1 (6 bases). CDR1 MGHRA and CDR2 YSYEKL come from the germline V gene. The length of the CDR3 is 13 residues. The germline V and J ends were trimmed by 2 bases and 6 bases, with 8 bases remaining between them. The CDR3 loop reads CASSQPDSNEQFF. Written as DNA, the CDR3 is TGCGCCAGCAGCCAACCGGACAGCAATGAGCAGTTCTTC.

CDR3 sequence: CATARALTTIIYEQYF. For the CDR3, the DNA is TGTGCCACCGCTCGAGCCTTAACGACGATCATCTACGAGCAGTACTTC. This chain joins TRBV19 and TRBJ2-7, with D unclear. Per the germline V gene, CDR1 is LNHDA and CDR2 is SQIVND (reference sequence). This CDR3 has 16 residues. The V gene lost 10 bases and the J gene lost 3 bases, with 25 bases spanning the gap.

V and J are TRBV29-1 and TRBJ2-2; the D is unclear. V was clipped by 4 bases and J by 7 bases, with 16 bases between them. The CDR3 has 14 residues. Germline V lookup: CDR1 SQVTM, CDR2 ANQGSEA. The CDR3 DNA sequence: TGCAGCGTTGGTGCGTTAGCCCGAGGCGGGGAGCTGTTTTTT. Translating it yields CSVGALARGGELFF.

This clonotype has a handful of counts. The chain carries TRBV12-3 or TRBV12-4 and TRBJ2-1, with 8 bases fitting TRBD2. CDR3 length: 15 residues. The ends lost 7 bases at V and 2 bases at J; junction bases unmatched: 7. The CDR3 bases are TGTGCCAGCACCCAGCGGGGGCGAGCCTACAATGAGCAGTTCTTC. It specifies CASTQRGRAYNEQFF.

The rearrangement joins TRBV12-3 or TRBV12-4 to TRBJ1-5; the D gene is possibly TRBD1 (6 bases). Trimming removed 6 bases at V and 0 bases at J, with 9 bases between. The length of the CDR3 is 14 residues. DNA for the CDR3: TGTGCCAGCAGGTGGACAGATAGCAATCAGCCCCAGCATTTT. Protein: CASRWTDSNQPQHF.

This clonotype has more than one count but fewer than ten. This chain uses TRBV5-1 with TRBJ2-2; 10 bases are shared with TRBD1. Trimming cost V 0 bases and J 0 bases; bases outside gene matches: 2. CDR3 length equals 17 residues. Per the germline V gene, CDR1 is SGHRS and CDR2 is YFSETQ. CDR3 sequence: CASSLGDRGANTGELFF. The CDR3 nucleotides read TGCGCCAGCAGCTTGGGGGACAGGGGCGCGAACACCGGGGAGCTGTTTTTT.

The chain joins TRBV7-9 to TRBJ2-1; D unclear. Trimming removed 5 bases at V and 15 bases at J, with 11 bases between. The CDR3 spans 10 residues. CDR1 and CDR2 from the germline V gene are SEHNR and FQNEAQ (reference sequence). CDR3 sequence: CASSPADPFF. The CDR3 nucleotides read TGTGCCAGCAGCCCCGCCGACCCGTTCTTC.

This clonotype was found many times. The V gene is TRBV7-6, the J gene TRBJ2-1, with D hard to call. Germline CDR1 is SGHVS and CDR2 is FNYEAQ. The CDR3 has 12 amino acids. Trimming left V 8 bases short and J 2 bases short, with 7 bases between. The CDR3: CASGLTYNEQFF. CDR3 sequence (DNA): TGTGCCAGCGGCCTCACCTACAATGAGCAGTTCTTC.